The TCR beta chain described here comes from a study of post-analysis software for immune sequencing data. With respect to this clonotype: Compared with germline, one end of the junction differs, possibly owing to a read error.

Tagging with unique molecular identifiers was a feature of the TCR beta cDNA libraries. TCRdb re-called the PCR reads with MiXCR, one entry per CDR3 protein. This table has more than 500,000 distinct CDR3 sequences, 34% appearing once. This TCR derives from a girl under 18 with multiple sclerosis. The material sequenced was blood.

CDR3 residues: CASSLKPGNLLANCGYTF. CDR3 DNA: TGTGCCAGCAGTTTAAAGCCAGGGAACCTACTAGCTAACTGTGGCTACACCTTC. The chain is built from TRBV12-3 or TRBV12-4 and TRBJ1-2; D possibly corresponds to TRBD1 (5 bases). CDR3 size: 18 residues.